This T cell receptor beta chain appears in the sequencing data of a study of Tregs in tolerant kidney transplant recipients (dated by TCRdb to the late 2010s). About the full investigation: The study used TCRbeta sequencing to identify donor-specific regulatory T cells before combined kidney and bone marrow transplantation, then tracked those cells after transplant.

From the cysteine up to the phenylalanine, the CDR3 has a length of 15 residues. The read is trimmed to its CDR3 DNA, 45 bases read in frame from base 1. Reading the germline V gene gives CDR1 MNHNS and CDR2 SASEGT. V lost 5 bases and J lost 0 bases; the stretch between them is 14 bases long. Genomic DNA was extracted from sorted cells with the QIAGEN DNeasy Blood and Tissue Kit for TCRbeta CDR3 sequencing. Through immunoSEQ, high-throughput TCRbeta CDR3 sequencing was done commercially, including PCR amplification with internal controls and bias correction. The study's own analysis went as follows. A unique productive TCRbeta sequence was defined by the CDR3 nucleotide sequence when primers matched, and otherwise by the CDR3 amino acid sequence together with the Vbeta and Jbeta genes. To correct sorting error, sequences shared between sorted populations at a frequency ratio of 2:1 or less were removed; the rest were assigned to the higher population. Donor-reactive sequences were defined as at least 5-fold expanded in CFSE-low cells versus unstimulated cells, with frequency of at least 0.01% in CFSE-low cells. Repertoire divergence was quantified by Jensen-Shannon divergence calculated from the top 100 TCRbeta sequences ranked by frequency. For samples with multiple sequencing runs, sorting error was corrected separately for each run before the runs were pooled. This immuneACCESS table, as held by TCRdb, lists in-frame sequences with V and J called but not all clones. Of the missing ones, under half trace to an unresolved V gene in checked studies; the others have no known cause. V and J calls plus clone size are reproduced from that table; the DNA served to infer D and trimming. The sample includes 80,000 or so clones, with 90% to 95% observed a single time. Of the sample, about 1.6% is held by the ten largest clones.

Related donors were used in the transplants with nonmyeloablative bone marrow transplantation, and mixed chimerism was transient in the human trials. Thawed PBMCs were FACS-sorted into unstimulated Tregs (CD4+CD25+CD127-), CD4+ non-Tregs (CD4+CD25-), CD4 cells and CD8 cells. The patients were a few recipients of combined kidney and bone marrow transplants from the ITN036ST trial, and samples were available only from these trial subjects. Healthy control blood was processed to PBMCs by Ficoll density gradient and cryopreserved, and patient PBMCs were collected before and after transplant. On this clone: It lacks a known antigen. Per-base quality was not reported, and no clone a single base away is much larger than it.

On the study overall, not on this receptor specifically: Expanding Tregs with activated donor B cells appeared to identify the most biologically relevant and donor-specific TCRbeta repertoire. In tolerant patients, donor-specific Tregs expanded more than Tregs overall, which suggests antigen-driven rather than nonspecific expansion. For some patients, the PCR primers changed as time went on, which meant samples from those patients could not be compared with one another at the nucleotide level. Because the study included only a small number of patients, the results must be confirmed in larger populations and under other immunosuppression protocols. Although technical replication error seemed to be minimal, the question of biological reproducibility was not addressed directly.

This sample comprised CD4+ T cells from blood (PBMCs), obtained 24 months after the transplant. The chain uses TRBV6-1 and TRBJ2-7; TRBD2 is a weak D gene call, 6 bases matching. The receptor's source is a human patient who received a combined kidney and bone marrow transplant. Following a transplant, a fraction of the T cells may be traceable to the graft donor. The nucleotide sequence reads TGTGCCAGCAGTAGGGACTCCCAAACCTCCTACGAGCAGTACTTC. It encodes CASSRDSQTSYEQYF.